A selection of T cell receptor beta chains follows, all from one sample in a study of T cell repertoires in cytomegalovirus infection. TCRdb redid the calling of the reads with MiXCR, one entry per CDR3 protein. The sample records fewer than 950,000 distinct CDR3 sequences, about 31% being singletons. No antigen has been assigned to these receptors. This material consisted of cultured CD8+ T cells from PBMCs, taken from culture after CMV antigen stimulation. The receptors here all came from a human donor in good health (CMV status not recorded). Some clones in this sample may be carry-over from other donors' samples. CDR3s include the opening cysteine and the closing phenylalanine or tryptophan. A D gene is named only where the DNA matches it firmly. Clone size, where shown, is once, few, many, or a class for clones that have expanded.

j_call | v_call | cdr3_length | clone_size | d_call | cdr3_aa | cdr3_nt
TRBJ2-3 | TRBV6-5 | 15 | - | - | CASSQVGGRTDTQYF | TGTGCCAGCAGCCAGGTGGGGGGGCGCACAGATACGCAGTATTTT
TRBJ2-7 | TRBV7-8 | 12 | few | TRBD2 | CASGLAVYEQYF | TGTGCCAGCGGACTAGCGGTCTACGAGCAGTACTTC
TRBJ1-1 | TRBV6-6 | 15 | - | - | CASIPPGTLNTEAFF | TGTGCCAGCATACCCCCCGGGACATTGAACACTGAAGCTTTCTTT
TRBJ1-1 | TRBV27 | 11 | few | - | CASRDQGKAFF | TGTGCCAGCAGGGACCAGGGGAAAGCTTTCTTT
TRBJ2-7 | TRBV7-2 | 15 | - | - | CASSLERTAYYEQYF | TGTGCCAGCAGCTTAGAAAGGACAGCCTACTACGAGCAGTACTTC
TRBJ1-5 | TRBV6-2/TRBV6-3 | 17 | few | - | CASSYEVGGGEHQPQHF | TGTGCCAGCAGTTACGAAGTTGGGGGAGGTGAGCATCAGCCCCAGCATTTT
TRBJ1-3 | TRBV27 | 16 | - | - | CANSPVSPLDRNTIYF | TGTGCCAACAGCCCTGTCTCCCCCTTAGATCGAAACACCATATATTTT
TRBJ1-2 | TRBV27 | 15 | - | - | CASRGIGGRDGGYTF | TGTGCCAGCAGAGGTATTGGAGGGCGGGACGGGGGCTACACCTTC
TRBJ2-3 | TRBV11-2 | 19 | few | TRBD2 | CASSYTGTGREYSTDTQYF | TGTGCCAGCAGCTATACCGGGACGGGGAGGGAGTATAGCACAGATACGCAGTATTTT
TRBJ2-1 | TRBV10-3 | 15 | - | - | CAIRGGSSPGGEQFF | TGTGCCATCAGGGGGGGCTCGTCCCCCGGCGGTGAGCAGTTCTTC
TRBJ1-1 | TRBV28 | 13 | many | - | CASSLQMNTEAFF | TGTGCCAGCAGTTTGCAAATGAACACTGAAGCTTTCTTT
TRBJ2-7 | TRBV6-1 | 15 | - | TRBD1 | CASSDTTGGPDEQYF | TGTGCCAGCAGTGACACGACAGGGGGCCCCGACGAGCAGTACTTC
TRBJ1-1 | TRBV12-5 | 13 | - | - | CASGLAGRNEAFF | TGTGCTAGTGGTTTGGCGGGGAGGAATGAAGCTTTCTTT
TRBJ2-1 | TRBV27 | 13 | few | - | CASSWGGRGEQFF | TGTGCCAGCAGCTGGGGGGGGCGCGGTGAGCAGTTCTTC
TRBJ2-3 | TRBV24-1 | 15 | few | - | CATSDSTRSTDTQYF | TGTGCCACCAGTGATTCGACGAGGAGCACAGATACGCAGTATTTT
TRBJ2-3 | TRBV7-2 | 16 | many | TRBD1 | CASSPGQGVSTDTQYF | TGTGCCAGCAGCCCGGGACAGGGGGTGAGCACAGATACGCAGTATTTT
TRBJ2-1 | TRBV20-1 | 15 | - | - | CSARGGRESYNEQFF | TGCAGTGCTAGAGGGGGACGGGAAAGCTACAATGAGCAGTTCTTC
TRBJ2-1 | TRBV5-5 | 20 | few | TRBD1 | CASSLELWTGMFRGGYEQFF | TGTGCCAGCAGCTTGGAGTTGTGGACAGGGATGTTCAGAGGGGGCTATGAGCAGTTCTTC
TRBJ1-1 | TRBV19 | 15 | many | TRBD1 | CASLRGTGMNTEAFF | TGTGCCAGTCTTCGGGGGACAGGGATGAACACTGAAGCTTTCTTT
TRBJ1-5 | TRBV15 | 15 | few | - | CATSRGGGEDQPQHF | TGTGCCACCAGCAGAGGCGGGGGCGAGGATCAGCCCCAGCATTTT
TRBJ1-3 | TRBV7-2 | 15 | many | - | CASSPGRTSGNTIYF | TGTGCCAGCAGCCCCGGCAGGACCTCTGGAAACACCATATATTTT
TRBJ1-6 | TRBV7-8 | 17 | many | TRBD1 | CASSTDRAGSYNSPLHF | TGTGCCAGCAGCACGGACAGGGCGGGCTCCTATAATTCACCCCTCCACTTT
TRBJ1-1 | TRBV12-3/TRBV12-4 | 13 | - | - | CASSPLAKARAFF | TGTGCCAGCAGCCCCTTAGCGAAGGCGAGGGCTTTCTTT
TRBJ1-1 | TRBV6-1 | 13 | - | TRBD1 | CASIKQGPPKAFF | TGTGCCAGCATAAAACAGGGGCCACCCAAAGCTTTCTTT
TRBJ2-7 | TRBV5-4 | 16 | few | - | CASSSGAPGASYEQYF | TGTGCCAGCAGCTCTGGGGCTCCGGGGGCCTCCTACGAGCAGTACTTC
TRBJ2-1 | TRBV7-2 | 17 | few | TRBD1 | CASSLSTGTGGYNEQFF | TGTGCCAGCAGCTTATCAACCGGGACAGGGGGTTACAATGAGCAGTTCTTC
TRBJ1-5 | TRBV6-1 | 16 | few | TRBD1 | CASSYVNRGRNQPQHF | TGTGCCAGCAGTTACGTGAACAGGGGGCGAAATCAGCCCCAGCATTTT
TRBJ1-1 | TRBV7-2 | 15 | many | TRBD1 | CASSLSRGQGPEAFF | TGTGCCAGCAGCCTGAGCAGGGGGCAGGGTCCTGAAGCTTTCTTT
TRBJ2-3 | TRBV28 | 15 | few | - | CASSLSPGATDTQYF | TGTGCCAGCAGTTTATCCCCGGGGGCCACAGATACGCAGTATTTT
TRBJ2-7 | TRBV7-6 | 15 | many | - | CASSSELEQPYEQYF | TGTGCCAGCAGCTCCGAACTAGAACAGCCCTACGAGCAGTACTTC
TRBJ1-2 | TRBV5-6 | 12 | many | - | CASSLAGGGYTF | TGTGCCAGCAGCTTGGCGGGAGGGGGCTACACCTTC
TRBJ2-4 | TRBV7-9 | 16 | - | TRBD2 | CASSLVTSGAGNIQYF | TGTGCCAGCAGCTTAGTCACTAGCGGGGCCGGAAACATTCAGTACTTC
TRBJ2-1 | TRBV19 | 16 | - | TRBD1 | CASSRKGQGSYNEQFF | TGTGCCAGTAGTAGGAAGGGACAGGGGTCCTACAATGAGCAGTTCTTC
TRBJ2-6 | TRBV9 | 19 | many | - | CASSFPGRSRRSGANVLTF | TGTGCCAGCAGCTTCCCGGGGAGGTCCCGGAGGTCTGGGGCCAACGTCCTGACTTTC
TRBJ2-1 | TRBV28 | 15 | - | TRBD2 | CASSTSGGANNEQFF | TGTGCCAGCAGTACCAGCGGGGGGGCGAACAATGAGCAGTTCTTC
TRBJ1-3 | TRBV13 | 14 | - | TRBD1 | CASSLTGDGNTIYF | TGTGCCAGCAGCTTGACAGGGGACGGAAACACCATATATTTT
TRBJ2-4 | TRBV27 | 17 | once | - | CASSTQTGMLAKNIQYF | TGTGCCAGCAGTACTCAGACAGGCATGCTAGCCAAAAACATTCAGTACTTC
TRBJ1-2 | TRBV12-3/TRBV12-4 | 17 | - | TRBD1 | CASSLEGQGPPNYGYTF | TGTGCCAGCAGTTTGGAGGGACAGGGGCCGCCCAACTATGGCTACACCTTC
TRBJ2-2 | TRBV7-6 | 16 | - | TRBD1 | CASSKSGTGNTGELFF | TGTGCCAGCAGCAAATCCGGGACAGGCAACACCGGGGAGCTGTTTTTT
TRBJ1-1 | TRBV11-2 | 12 | - | - | CASSPAKVEAFF | TGTGCCAGCAGCCCAGCGAAGGTTGAAGCTTTCTTT
TRBJ2-2 | TRBV19 | 14 | once | TRBD1 | CASGDRDHTGELFF | TGTGCCAGTGGTGACAGGGACCACACCGGGGAGCTGTTTTTT
TRBJ2-6 | TRBV14 | 16 | - | - | CASSRGSNSGANVLTF | TGTGCCAGCAGCCGGGGCTCAAACTCTGGGGCCAACGTCCTGACTTTC
TRBJ2-2 | TRBV7-3 | 18 | - | TRBD2 | CASSLRLAGGANTGELFF | TGTGCCAGCAGCTTAAGACTAGCGGGGGGGGCGAACACCGGGGAGCTGTTTTTT
TRBJ1-5 | TRBV7-8 | 17 | many | TRBD1 | CASSPWDRAYSNQPQHF | TGTGCCAGCAGCCCCTGGGACAGGGCCTATAGCAATCAGCCCCAGCATTTT
TRBJ1-1 | TRBV29-1 | 10 | - | - | CSVPLGEAFF | TGCAGCGTTCCCCTAGGTGAAGCTTTCTTT
TRBJ1-5 | TRBV19 | 14 | - | TRBD1 | CATSHRGSNQPQHF | TGTGCCACCTCCCACAGGGGCAGCAATCAGCCCCAGCATTTT
TRBJ2-2 | TRBV19 | 16 | few | - | CASSIGHLANTGELFF | TGTGCCAGTAGTATTGGACACCTCGCGAACACCGGGGAGCTGTTTTTT
TRBJ1-5 | TRBV10-3 | 14 | - | - | CAISDRGLLQAQHF | TGTGCCATCAGTGACCGGGGCCTGCTACAAGCCCAGCATTTT
TRBJ2-5 | TRBV12-3/TRBV12-4 | 15 | few | - | CASSPLQASQETQYF | TGTGCCAGCAGCCCCCTACAGGCCTCCCAAGAGACCCAGTACTTC
TRBJ1-5 | TRBV6-1 | 13 | - | - | CASSEAWGASSHF | TGTGCCAGCAGTGAAGCCTGGGGGGCCTCGAGCCATTTT
TRBJ2-1 | TRBV4-3 | 14 | - | TRBD2 | CASSQSHGGNEQFF | TGCGCCAGCAGCCAATCCCACGGGGGGAATGAGCAGTTCTTC
TRBJ1-5 | TRBV20-1 | 13 | once | - | CSARGQRTQPQHF | TGCAGTGCTAGAGGACAGCGCACTCAGCCCCAGCATTTT
TRBJ2-1 | TRBV7-9 | 16 | many | TRBD2 | CASSSLAGRSYNEQFF | TGTGCCAGCAGCTCCTTAGCGGGGCGCTCCTACAATGAGCAGTTCTTC
TRBJ2-3 | TRBV7-2 | 15 | many | - | CASSPLGGHADTQYF | TGTGCCAGCAGTCCCTTGGGGGGGCATGCAGATACGCAGTATTTT
TRBJ1-5 | TRBV25-1 | 13 | - | - | CASSETGHQPQHF | TGTGCCAGCAGTGAAACAGGGCATCAGCCCCAGCATTTT